The present entry profiles one T cell receptor (beta chain) with its context. TCRdb's copy holds only in-frame clones and misses some; the assay was immunoSEQ multiplex PCR. This sample has about 89,000 clones; roughly 94% occur once, and the top ten carry about 0.23%. This specimen belongs to a study of technical replicates of blood from several donors. This clonotype originated in a human donor in good health. Sequenced sample: T cells isolated from PBMCs.

CDR3 amino acids: CASSLQRGTTDTQYF. CDR3 in DNA: TGTGCCAGCAGCTTACAGCGGGGGACCACAGATACGCAGTATTTT. This chain connects TRBV7-3 to TRBJ2-3; 8 nucleotides align to TRBD2. Germline loops: CDR1 SGHTA, CDR2 FQGTGA. The CDR3 has 15 residues. J lost 2 bases, V lost 2 bases, and 3 bases had no gene match.